This T cell receptor beta chain was obtained from a study of Tregs in tolerant kidney transplant recipients. Findings of the study overall: Donor-specific Treg expansion exceeded global Treg expansion in tolerant patients, suggesting antigen drive. No direct test of biological reproducibility was done here. For some patients, primers changed over time, blocking nucleotide-level comparison.

As for this clone: Its specificity is not known.

Libraries were prepared by immunoSEQ multiplex PCR; TCRdb keeps only in-frame clonotypes and omits some of them. Among around 98,000 clones listed, roughly 93% were seen once. The CDR3 sequence is 13 residues long. The germline CDR1 and CDR2 sequences are LNHDA and SQIVND (reference sequence). The V gene end was trimmed by 9 bases and the J gene end by 4 bases; junction bases not matched to a gene: 7. CD4+CD25+CD127- Tregs, CD4+CD25- non-Tregs, CD4 and CD8 cells were sorted. The sequences come from CD4+ T cells from blood, collected before the transplant. The chain couples TRBV19 to TRBJ1-2; 8 bases match TRBD1. This TCR was sampled from a human donor who received a combined kidney and bone marrow transplant. In DNA form, the CDR3 reads TGTGCCAGCGTGGACAGGGACTTCTATGGCTACACCTTC. This codes for CASVDRDFYGYTF. The complete variable domain, with remaining parts taken from reference TRBV19 and TRBJ1-2, reads DGGITQSPKYLFRKEGQNVTLSCEQNLNHDAMYWYRQDPGQGLRLIYYSQIVNDFQKGDIAEGYSVSREKKESFPLTVTSAQKNPTAFYLCASVDRDFYGYTFGSGTRLTVV.